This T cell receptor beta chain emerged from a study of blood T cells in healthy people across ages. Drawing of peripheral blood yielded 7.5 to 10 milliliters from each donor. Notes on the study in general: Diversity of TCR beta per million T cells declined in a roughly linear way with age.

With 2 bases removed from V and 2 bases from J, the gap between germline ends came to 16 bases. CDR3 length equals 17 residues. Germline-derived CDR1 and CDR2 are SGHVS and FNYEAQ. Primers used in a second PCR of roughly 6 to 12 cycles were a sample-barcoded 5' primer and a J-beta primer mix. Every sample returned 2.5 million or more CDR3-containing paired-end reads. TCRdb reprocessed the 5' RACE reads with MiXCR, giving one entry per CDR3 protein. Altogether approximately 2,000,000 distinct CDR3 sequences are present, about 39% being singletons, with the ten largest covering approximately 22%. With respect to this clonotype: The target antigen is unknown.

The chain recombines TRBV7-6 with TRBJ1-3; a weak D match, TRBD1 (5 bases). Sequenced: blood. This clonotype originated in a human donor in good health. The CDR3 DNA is TGTGCCAGCAGCTTAACCTTTCTGGCGGGGCCTGGAAACACCATATATTTT. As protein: CASSLTFLAGPGNTIYF.